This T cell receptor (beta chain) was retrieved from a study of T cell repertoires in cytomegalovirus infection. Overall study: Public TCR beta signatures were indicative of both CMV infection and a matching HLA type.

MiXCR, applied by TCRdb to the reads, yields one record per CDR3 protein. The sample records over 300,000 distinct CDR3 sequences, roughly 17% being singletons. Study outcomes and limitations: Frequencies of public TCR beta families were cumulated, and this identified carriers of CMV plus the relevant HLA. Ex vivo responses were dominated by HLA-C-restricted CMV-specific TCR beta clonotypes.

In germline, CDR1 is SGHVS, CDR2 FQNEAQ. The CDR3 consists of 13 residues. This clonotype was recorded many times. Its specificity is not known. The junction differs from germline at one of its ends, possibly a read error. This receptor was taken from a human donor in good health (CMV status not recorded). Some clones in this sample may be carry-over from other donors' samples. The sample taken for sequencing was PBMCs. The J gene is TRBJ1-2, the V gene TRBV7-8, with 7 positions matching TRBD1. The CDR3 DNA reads TGTGCCAGCAGTTTAGCCAGGGGGTATGGCTACACCTTC. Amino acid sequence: CASSLARGYGYTF. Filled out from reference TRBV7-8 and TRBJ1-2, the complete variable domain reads GAGVSQSPRYKVAKRGQDVALRCDPISGHVSLFWYQQALGQGPEFLTYFQNEAQLDKSGLPSDRFFAERPEGSVSTLKIQRTQQEDSAVYLCASSLARGYGYTFGSGTRLTVV.